The rows below give T cell receptor beta chains drawn from one sample of a study of blood T cell repertoires in COVID-19. Libraries were prepared by immunoSEQ multiplex PCR; TCRdb keeps only in-frame clonotypes and omits some of them. The sample includes about 270,000 clones, around 90% of them seen just once. The sample comprised PBMCs or T cells enriched from blood (not recorded which). The receptors come from a woman aged 30 to 39 with acute COVID-19. Both conserved end residues are part of each CDR3. A D gene is named only where the DNA matches it firmly. Where a row states a size, it is once, few, many or the class of an expanded clone; other rows omit it.

D	size	V	J	CDR3	DNA
TRBD1	NA	TRBV6-2/TRBV6-3	TRBJ1-5	CASSTGGTSNQPQHF	TGTGCCAGCAGCACAGGGGGCACGAGCAATCAGCCCCAGCATTTT
TRBD2	once	TRBV27	TRBJ2-7	CASSLELAGNYEQYF	TGTGCCAGCAGTTTAGAACTAGCGGGGAACTACGAGCAGTACTTC
NA	NA	TRBV7-6	TRBJ2-5	CASSLIEETQYF	TGTGCCAGCAGCCTTATCGAGGAGACCCAGTACTTC
NA	NA	TRBV27	TRBJ2-1	CASSSGRQNLDWEHNEQFF	TGTGCCAGCAGTTCAGGTCGGCAGAACTTAGATTGGGAGCACAATGAGCAGTTCTTC
NA	NA	TRBV29-1	TRBJ1-2	CSDSSVLGGGYTF	TGCAGCGACTCTTCCGTCCTCGGCGGCGGCTACACCTTC
NA	once	TRBV27	TRBJ2-2	CASSSIQNTGELFF	TGTGCCAGCAGTTCGATACAAAACACCGGGGAGCTGTTTTTT
TRBD1	NA	TRBV4-1	TRBJ2-7	CASSQDRERSGEQYF	TGCGCCAGCAGCCAGGACAGGGAGAGGTCGGGCGAGCAGTACTTC
TRBD2	once	TRBV28	TRBJ2-1	CASSIPGTSGSWQFF	TGTGCCAGCAGTATCCCCGGGACTAGCGGGAGTTGGCAGTTCTTC
TRBD1	NA	TRBV28	TRBJ1-2	CASSITAGTGDGYTF	TGTGCCAGCAGTATCACAGCCGGGACAGGGGATGGCTACACCTTC
TRBD1	NA	TRBV7-2	TRBJ2-4	CASSLWRTGSGGLDIQYF	TGTGCCAGCAGCTTATGGCGGACAGGTTCAGGGGGTTTGGACATTCAGTACTTC
TRBD1	NA	TRBV5-4	TRBJ2-1	CASSFTGTGEWGSWYNEQFF	TGTGCCAGCAGCTTTACCGGGACAGGGGAGTGGGGGTCGTGGTACAATGAGCAGTTCTTC
TRBD1	NA	TRBV4-3	TRBJ2-1	CASSQGTGDYNEQFF	TGCGCCAGCAGCCAAGGGACAGGGGACTACAATGAGCAGTTCTTC
NA	NA	TRBV28	TRBJ1-4	CASSLAAGTNEKLFF	TGTGCCAGCAGTTTAGCTGCAGGGACTAATGAAAAACTGTTTTTT
NA	once	TRBV25-1	TRBJ2-7	CASAFPRGESYEQYF	TGTGCCAGCGCGTTTCCCAGGGGTGAAAGTTACGAGCAGTACTTC
TRBD2	NA	TRBV19	TRBJ2-7	CASSRRLAGAYEQYF	TGTGCCAGTAGTAGGAGACTAGCGGGAGCCTACGAGCAGTACTTC
NA	NA	TRBV19	TRBJ1-2	CASSVTDLWGYTF	TGTGCCAGTAGTGTGACAGACCTATGGGGCTACACCTTC
NA	NA	TRBV13	TRBJ2-7	CASSLDSYEQYF	TGTGCCAGCAGCCTCGATAGCTACGAGCAGTACTTC
NA	NA	TRBV24-1	TRBJ1-1	CATSDFDGQKAFF	TGTGCCACCAGTGATTTCGACGGACAGAAAGCTTTCTTT
TRBD1	NA	TRBV5-1	TRBJ1-1	CASSLAGQGRAFF	TGCGCCAGCAGCTTGGCGGGACAGGGTAGAGCTTTCTTT
TRBD2	NA	TRBV25-1	TRBJ2-1	CASSEWTSGDEGNEQFF	TGTGCCAGCAGTGAATGGACTAGCGGAGATGAAGGGAATGAGCAGTTCTTC
TRBD2	once	TRBV20-1	TRBJ2-2	CSASTAGGGNTGELFF	TGCAGTGCTAGTACGGCGGGAGGGGGGAACACCGGGGAGCTGTTTTTT
NA	NA	TRBV5-1	TRBJ2-1	CASSLTAQGRNEQFF	TGCGCCAGCAGCTTGACCGCCCAGGGGCGGAATGAGCAGTTCTTC